Listed below are T cell receptor beta chains from one sample, sequenced in a study of blood T cell repertoires in COVID-19. Here immunoSEQ multiplex PCR was the method, and the copy in TCRdb shows in-frame clones only, minus some. The repertoire holds hundreds of thousands of clones, with 70% to 90% as singletons. Sample: PBMCs or T cells enriched from blood (not recorded which). These receptors were taken from a woman in her 30s who had recovered from COVID-19. Both conserved end residues are part of each CDR3. Each record gives: J gene, V gene, CDR3 protein.

>TRBJ1-3|TRBV9
CASSVETGAGNTIYF
>TRBJ1-1|TRBV19
CASSIRTVAQNTEAFF
>TRBJ2-7|TRBV6-2/TRBV6-3
CASSYSALSYEQYF
>TRBJ1-6|TRBV9
CASTPASSYNSPLHF
>TRBJ2-7|TRBV5-1
CASSLGPTSAYEQYF
>TRBJ1-2|TRBV5-6
CASSFPPFGGANYGYTF
>TRBJ1-4|TRBV2
CASRGQGGEKLFF
>TRBJ1-6|TRBV28
CASTFEQAQGTLHF
>TRBJ2-3|TRBV11-1
CASSSWNGAGSDTQYF
>TRBJ2-2|TRBV5-1
CASSSRGNTGELFF
>TRBJ2-7|TRBV19
CASKGSGRQYEQYF
>TRBJ2-6|TRBV9
CASSVALTDSGANVLTF
>TRBJ1-5|TRBV3-1/TRBV3-2
CASSQDPASNQPQHF
>TRBJ1-2|TRBV28
CASSVGGRSVYGYTF
>TRBJ2-1|TRBV4-1
CASSQVLAGGEQFF
>TRBJ2-7|TRBV6-2/TRBV6-3
CASSRPTPSGGGSYEQYF
>TRBJ2-2|TRBV30
CAWSLLTGHTGELFF
>TRBJ2-5|TRBV29-1
CSVRGEETQYF
>TRBJ1-1|TRBV19
CASSAGQRFFNTEAFF
>TRBJ2-6|TRBV2
CASSQNGETNVLTF
>TRBJ2-7|TRBV28
CASSFRGGGAYEQYF
>TRBJ2-1|TRBV5-6
CASSLVVGSEGYNEQFF
>TRBJ1-2|TRBV6-5
CASSYTGLNYGYTF
>TRBJ2-1|TRBV27
CASRLIGLAGAPGEQFF
>TRBJ2-3|TRBV2
CASTGTPRDTQYF
>TRBJ1-5|TRBV6-2/TRBV6-3
CASSPDRDQPQHF
>TRBJ2-1|TRBV11-2
CASSLRTRRHNEQFF
>TRBJ1-2|TRBV18
CASSPTGTEFYGYTF
>TRBJ2-1|TRBV2
CASEQGTLHNEQFF
>TRBJ1-1|TRBV7-3
CASSSAPGGEAFF
>TRBJ2-3|TRBV27
CASSLRAGVADTQYF
>TRBJ1-6|TRBV30
CAWTGVGNSPLHF
>TRBJ2-1|TRBV24-1
CATSDPLAGGKNEQFF
>TRBJ1-1|TRBV14
CASSQDWGQGGSPEAFF
>TRBJ1-6|TRBV28
CASSFRGGALHF
>TRBJ2-4|TRBV21-1
CASSKALGGAKNIQYF
>TRBJ1-6|TRBV28
CASSSGVSPLHF
>TRBJ1-2|TRBV28
CASSPPTGGVYGYTF
>TRBJ1-2|TRBV3-1/TRBV3-2
CASSQGAGALNYGYTF
>TRBJ2-5|TRBV11-3
CASSLVTGGVENYRTQYF
>TRBJ2-4|TRBV5-1
CASSPAGVAKNIQYF
>TRBJ1-2|TRBV12-5
CASGLGDRAGGYTF
>TRBJ1-6|TRBV18
CASSPGTANSPLHF
>TRBJ2-1|TRBV4-2
CASSQVAGLGGRLF
>TRBJ1-1|TRBV15
CATSSWTGGSLNTEAFF
>TRBJ1-5|TRBV28
CASSPRARGQPQHF